This T cell receptor (beta chain) was sequenced during a study of graft-versus-host responses after intestinal transplantation listed by TCRdb under 2021. About the investigation overall: Recipients received multivisceral, liver-intestinal, or isolated intestinal transplants. Anti-thymocyte globulin induction was given to all recipients, followed by maintenance tacrolimus and steroids for around three years. Bulk TCR-beta CDR3 sequencing was used to track graft-versus-host and host-versus-graft alloreactive T cell clones in the graft, circulation and bone marrow after intestinal transplantation. Alloreactive clones were identified by sequencing pre-transplant mixed lymphocyte reaction products and comparing these products with unstimulated pre-transplant donor and recipient T cells. The cohort enrolled about two dozen intestinal transplant recipients including one retransplant, and a few patients lacking pretransplant specimens were excluded. A peak of at least 4% donor T cells among recipient peripheral blood mononuclear cells was the definition used for donor T cell macrochimerism. Rather than going through the commercial service, samples from three later patients were sequenced in-house on an Illumina MiSeq and processed with MiXCR. Study-wide conclusions, independent of this receptor: GvH clones were detected in recipient bone marrow, and some of these GvH clones were observed earlier in ileal mucosa or blood, consistent with an intestinal mucosal origin. Peak levels of circulating GvH clones were associated with declines in HvG clones early after transplant. The relatively low number and heterogeneity of intestinal transplant patients limited the conclusions. In patients with donor T cell macrochimerism, the allografts had high GvH to HvG T cell clonal ratios.

Library method: the immunoSEQ multiplex PCR assay. For most patients, genomic DNA was isolated using the Qiagen DNeasy Blood and Tissue Kit and was shipped frozen to Adaptive Biotechnologies for TCR sequencing. For most patients, genomic DNA was subjected to high-throughput TCR-beta CDR3 sequencing by Adaptive Biotechnologies. On the study's bioinformatics: Adaptive's ImmunoSEQ software was the source of the TCR sequencing data for 15 to 20 patients, while a few other patients were processed with MiXCR and VDJtools. CD4 versus CD8 sorting errors were corrected by removing sequences found in both subsets at a frequency ratio below 5:1. CDR3 nucleotide sequences shared between donor and recipient were removed because their origin could not be assigned. At least 2-fold expansion over unstimulated cells and a minimum CFSE-low frequency of 0.002% (template counts) or 0.001% (read counts) were required for clones to be classified as alloreactive. Clones were considered mappable if detected in sequenced pre-transplant spleen, lymph node, or MLR CFSE-low populations of the donor or recipient. The cumulative frequency of alloreactive clones was calculated as a percentage of all sequences, weighted by copy number. TCRdb obtained this table from immuneACCESS and retained in-frame rearrangements with V and J assigned. These tables miss some clones; where compared with another copy, unresolved V genes account for less than half of the shortfall, and the remainder is unexplained. Clone size and the V and J calls come from that table; the DNA yielded D and trimming. In all, the sample holds under 140,000 clones, and 93% of those were seen once. 0.45% to 0.65% of the sample belongs to the ten largest clones.

The time point label of this sample denotes: cells obtained before transplantation from donor or recipient. CD3+CD4+ and CD3+CD8+ populations were FACS-sorted from unstimulated pre-transplant donor and recipient cells taken from spleen or lymph nodes. Relative to germline, V is 1 base shorter and J is 9 bases shorter, with 10 bases between their ends. The CDR1 and CDR2 encoded by the germline V gene are MDHEN and SYDVKM. From its cysteine to its phenylalanine, the CDR3 spans 13 amino acids. The sequence is cut down to CDR3 DNA, 39 bases in frame from base 1. As to this clone: Its antigen remains unidentified. Qualities for individual bases were not recorded, and no much larger clone is one base off.

The rearrangement combines TRBV28 with TRBJ1-5, with an unclear D gene assignment. Sample: unstimulated CD8+ T cells sorted from spleen or lymph node cells, taken before intestinal transplant. This receptor was identified in a human donor who received an intestinal transplant. The sequenced DNA: TGTGCCAGCAGTTTATCGGGGATAAGGCCCCAGCATTTT. Translated, this gives CASSLSGIRPQHF.